A single sample is the source of the 4 T cell receptor beta chains below, sequenced in a study of blood T cells in healthy people across ages. Using a J-beta primer mix together with a sample-barcoded 5' primer, a second PCR was run for about 6 to 11 cycles. MiXCR, run by TCRdb on the 5' RACE reads, gives a single entry per CDR3 protein. The sample has around 520,000 distinct CDR3 sequences, roughly a quarter seen once. These data also featured in a second study, about T cells of mothers and their children.

Source material: blood. The receptors shown here come from a boy aged 2 to 9 in good health.

This clonotype was picked up a small number of times. This rearrangement joins TRBV20-1 to TRBJ1-1; perhaps TRBD1 as D (6 bases). Trimming stripped 2 bases from V and 1 base from J, with 11 bases between. This CDR3 comprises 14 residues. The germline V gene encodes CDR1 DFQATT and CDR2 SNEGSKA (reference sequence). This CDR3 reads CSARLTGRNTEAFF. CDR3 DNA sequence: TGCAGTGCTAGACTCACAGGGAGGAACACTGAAGCTTTCTTT.

The DNA for the CDR3 is TGCGCCAGCAGCCTGGACTATGCGGGGGTCGACCAGTACTTC. Protein product: CASSLDYAGVDQYF. The V gene is TRBV5-1, the J gene TRBJ2-5, with TRBD2 matching 7 bases. CDR1 and CDR2 from the germline V gene are SGHRS and YFSETQ. The CDR3 has 14 residues. Trimming at V came to 4 bases and at J to 10 bases, leaving 13 bases not matched to a gene.

A few counts support this clonotype. This chain connects TRBV15 to TRBJ2-2, with D perhaps matching TRBD2 (5 bases). The V and J ends lost 4 bases and 3 bases respectively, with 6 bases between them. Germline CDR1 LNHNV, CDR2 YYDKDF (reference sequence). The CDR3 has 13 residues. This CDR3 is CATSTGDTGELFF. DNA for the CDR3: TGTGCCACCAGCACCGGGGACACCGGGGAGCTGTTTTTT.

This chain links TRBV5-4 with TRBJ1-4, with 7 bases lining up with TRBD1. V shed 0 bases and J 3 bases; nucleotides not matched to a gene: 5. The CDR3 sequence is 16 residues long. From germline, CDR1 is SGHNT and CDR2 YYREEE (reference sequence). The CDR3 sequence is CASSLAGTVPNEKLFF. The CDR3 region has the DNA TGTGCCAGCAGCTTGGCCGGGACAGTTCCTAATGAAAAACTGTTTTTT.